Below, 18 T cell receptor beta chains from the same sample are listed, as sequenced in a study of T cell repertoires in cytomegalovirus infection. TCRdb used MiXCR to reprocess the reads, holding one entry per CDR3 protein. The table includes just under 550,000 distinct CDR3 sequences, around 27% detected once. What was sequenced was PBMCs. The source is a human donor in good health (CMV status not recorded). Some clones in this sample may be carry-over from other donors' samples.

In nucleotides, the CDR3 is TGTGCCAGCAGATGGGAGACCCAGTACTTC. Encoded protein: CASRWETQYF. The chain joins TRBV2 to TRBJ2-5; D remains ambiguous. CDR1 is SNHLY and CDR2 is FYNNEI in the germline V gene. The germline V and J ends were trimmed by 6 bases and 5 bases, with 4 bases remaining between them. The CDR3 has 10 residues.

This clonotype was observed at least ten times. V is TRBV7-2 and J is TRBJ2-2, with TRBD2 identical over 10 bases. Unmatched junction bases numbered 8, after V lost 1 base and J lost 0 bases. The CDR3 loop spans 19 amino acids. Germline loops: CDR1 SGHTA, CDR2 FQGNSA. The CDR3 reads CASSLVPSGSRANTGELFF. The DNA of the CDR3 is TGTGCCAGCAGCTTAGTCCCTAGCGGGAGTCGAGCGAACACCGGGGAGCTGTTTTTT.

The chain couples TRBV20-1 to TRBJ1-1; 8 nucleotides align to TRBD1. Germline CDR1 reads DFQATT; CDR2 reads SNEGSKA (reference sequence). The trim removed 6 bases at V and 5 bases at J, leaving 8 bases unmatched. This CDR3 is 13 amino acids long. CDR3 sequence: CSAPTGGETEAFF. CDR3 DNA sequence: TGCAGTGCACCTACAGGGGGGGAGACTGAAGCTTTCTTT.

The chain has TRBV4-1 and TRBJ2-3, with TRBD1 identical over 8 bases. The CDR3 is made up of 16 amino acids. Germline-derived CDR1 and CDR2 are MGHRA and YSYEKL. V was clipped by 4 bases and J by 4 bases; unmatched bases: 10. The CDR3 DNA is TGCGCCAGCAGCCGAGGACAGGGTCCAGGCCCAGATACGCAGTATTTT. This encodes CASSRGQGPGPDTQYF.

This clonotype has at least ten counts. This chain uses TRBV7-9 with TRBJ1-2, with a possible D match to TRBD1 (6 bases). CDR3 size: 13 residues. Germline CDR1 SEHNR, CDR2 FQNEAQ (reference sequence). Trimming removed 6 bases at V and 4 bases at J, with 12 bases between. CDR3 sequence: CASSLQGPYGYTF. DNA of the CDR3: TGTGCCAGCAGTTTACAGGGACCCTATGGCTACACCTTC.

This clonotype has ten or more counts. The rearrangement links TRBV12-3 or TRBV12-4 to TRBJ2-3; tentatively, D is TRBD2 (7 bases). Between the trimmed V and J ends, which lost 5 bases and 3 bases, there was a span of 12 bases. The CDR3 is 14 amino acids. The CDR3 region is CASSPRGGTDTQYF. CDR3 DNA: TGTGCCAGCAGTCCAAGGGGGGGAACAGATACGCAGTATTTT.

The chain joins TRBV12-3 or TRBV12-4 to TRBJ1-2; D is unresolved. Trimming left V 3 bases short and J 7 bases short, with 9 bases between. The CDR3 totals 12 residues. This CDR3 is CASSFLGGGYTF. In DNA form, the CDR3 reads TGTGCCAGCAGTTTCCTCGGAGGTGGCTACACCTTC.

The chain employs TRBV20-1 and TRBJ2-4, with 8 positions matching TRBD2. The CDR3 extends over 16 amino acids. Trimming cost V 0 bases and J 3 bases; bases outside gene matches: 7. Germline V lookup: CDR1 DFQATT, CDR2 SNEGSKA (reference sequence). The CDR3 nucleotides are TGCAGTGCTAGAGATCCAGTGACTAGCGTCAAAAACATTCAGTACTTC. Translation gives CSARDPVTSVKNIQYF.

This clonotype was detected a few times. In nucleotides, the CDR3 is TGCGCCAGCAGCCAATTGGGACAGGGAGGTCGTGGCTACACCTTC. Protein: CASSQLGQGGRGYTF. The chain uses TRBV4-3 and TRBJ1-2; 9 bases fit TRBD1. The CDR3 runs 15 residues. CDR1 and CDR2 from the germline V gene are LGHNA and YSLEER. The V and J ends lost 2 bases and 7 bases, in that order; junction bases with no gene match: 8.

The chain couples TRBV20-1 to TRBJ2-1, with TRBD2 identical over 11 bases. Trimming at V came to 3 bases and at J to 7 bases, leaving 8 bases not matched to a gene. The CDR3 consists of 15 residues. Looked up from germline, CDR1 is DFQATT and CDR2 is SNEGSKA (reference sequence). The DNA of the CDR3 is TGCAGTGCTAGCCCCCTAGCGGGAGGAAGAAATGAGCAGTTCTTC. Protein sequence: CSASPLAGGRNEQFF.

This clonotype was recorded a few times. This chain's CDR3 is CASSRDFSSYNEQFF. CDR3 nucleotide sequence: TGTGCCAGCAGCCGGGACTTCAGCTCCTACAATGAGCAGTTCTTC. The gene calls are TRBV6-2 or TRBV6-3 and TRBJ2-1, with a possible D match to TRBD2 (6 bases). The V and J ends lost 6 bases and 0 bases respectively, with 12 bases between them. This CDR3 has 15 amino acids. Germline values: CDR1 MNHEY, CDR2 SVGEGT.

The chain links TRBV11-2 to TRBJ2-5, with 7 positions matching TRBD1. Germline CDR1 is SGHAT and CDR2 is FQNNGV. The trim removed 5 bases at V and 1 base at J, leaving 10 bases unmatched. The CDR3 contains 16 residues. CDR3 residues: CASSRYVNRGQETQYF. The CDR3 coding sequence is TGTGCCAGCAGCCGATATGTTAACAGGGGCCAAGAGACCCAGTACTTC.

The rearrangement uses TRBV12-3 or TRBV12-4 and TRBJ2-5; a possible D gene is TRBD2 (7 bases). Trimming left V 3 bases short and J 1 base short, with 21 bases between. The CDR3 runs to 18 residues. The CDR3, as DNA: TGTGCCAGCAGTTTCTGCTGGGAGGGGGATAGATGCCAAGAGACCCAGTACTTC. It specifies CASSFCWEGDRCQETQYF.

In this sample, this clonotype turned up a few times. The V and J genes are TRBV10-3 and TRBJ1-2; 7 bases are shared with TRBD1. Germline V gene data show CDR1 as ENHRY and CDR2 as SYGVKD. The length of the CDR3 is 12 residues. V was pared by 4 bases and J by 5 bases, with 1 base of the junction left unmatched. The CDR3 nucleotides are TGTGCCATCAGTGGGGACAGTTATGGCTACACCTTC. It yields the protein CAISGDSYGYTF.

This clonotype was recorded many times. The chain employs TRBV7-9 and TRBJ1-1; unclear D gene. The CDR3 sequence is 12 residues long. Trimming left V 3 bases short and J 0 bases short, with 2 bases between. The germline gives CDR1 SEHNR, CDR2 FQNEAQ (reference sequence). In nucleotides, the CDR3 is TGTGCCAGCAGCTTCATGAACACTGAAGCTTTCTTT. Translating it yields CASSFMNTEAFF.

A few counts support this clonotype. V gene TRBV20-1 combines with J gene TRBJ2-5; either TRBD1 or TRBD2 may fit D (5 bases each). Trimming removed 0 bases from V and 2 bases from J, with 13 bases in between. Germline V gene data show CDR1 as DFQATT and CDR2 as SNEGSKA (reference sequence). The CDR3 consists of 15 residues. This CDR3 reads CSARDWGTSQETQYF. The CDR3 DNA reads TGCAGTGCTAGAGATTGGGGGACCTCTCAAGAGACCCAGTACTTC.

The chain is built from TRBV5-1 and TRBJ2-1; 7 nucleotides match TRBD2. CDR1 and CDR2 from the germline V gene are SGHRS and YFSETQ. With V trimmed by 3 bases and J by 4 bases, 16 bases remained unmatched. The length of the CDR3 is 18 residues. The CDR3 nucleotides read TGCGCCAGCAGCTCAAAACGGTCTAGCGGAATTCATTACAATGAGCAGTTCTTC. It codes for CASSSKRSSGIHYNEQFF.

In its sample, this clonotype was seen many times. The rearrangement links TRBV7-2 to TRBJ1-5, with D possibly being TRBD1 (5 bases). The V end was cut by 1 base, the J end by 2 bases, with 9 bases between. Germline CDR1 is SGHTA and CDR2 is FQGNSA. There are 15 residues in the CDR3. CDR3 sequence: CASSLVSGGNQPQHF. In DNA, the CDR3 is TGTGCCAGCAGCTTAGTTTCGGGGGGCAATCAGCCCCAGCATTTT.